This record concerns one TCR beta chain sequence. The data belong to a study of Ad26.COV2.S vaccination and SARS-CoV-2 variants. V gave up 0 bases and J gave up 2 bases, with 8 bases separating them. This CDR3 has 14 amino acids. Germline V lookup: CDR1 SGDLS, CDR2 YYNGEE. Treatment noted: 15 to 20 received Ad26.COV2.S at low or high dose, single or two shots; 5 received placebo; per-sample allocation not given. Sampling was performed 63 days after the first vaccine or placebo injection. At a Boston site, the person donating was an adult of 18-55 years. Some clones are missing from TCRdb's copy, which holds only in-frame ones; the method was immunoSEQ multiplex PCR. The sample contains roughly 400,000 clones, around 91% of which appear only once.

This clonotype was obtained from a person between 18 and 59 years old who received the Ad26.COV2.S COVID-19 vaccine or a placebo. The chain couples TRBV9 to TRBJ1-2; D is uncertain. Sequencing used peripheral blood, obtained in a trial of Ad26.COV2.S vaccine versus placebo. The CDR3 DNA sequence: TGTGCCAGCAGCGTAGCCGCAGCCAACTATGGCTACACCTTC. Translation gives CASSVAAANYGYTF.